This TCR beta chain was captured in a study of blood T cell repertoires in COVID-19. Study background: Samples came from the United States, Italy and Spain, spanning acute and convalescent COVID-19. T cells, B-cell-depleted T cells, or PBMCs supplied cDNA or gDNA.

In the study's own analysis: Quantification of nucleated cells was approximated via reference gene primer amplification. TCRdb keeps only in-frame clones here, not all; method: immunoSEQ multiplex PCR. V, J and clone size are taken as reported in that table, and D and trimming were inferred from the DNA itself. The data contain more than 95,000 clones, under 80% of them singletons. The specimen was peripheral blood. The TCR comes from a man aged 45-65 years with acute or convalescent COVID-19.

CDR3 nucleotide sequence: TGTGCCAGCAGTTTCTACAGGGGGCGAAGTGAAAAACTGTTTTTT. Its protein product is CASSFYRGRSEKLFF. V is TRBV27 and J is TRBJ1-4; TRBD1 matches 9 bases. V shed 3 bases and J 7 bases; nucleotides not matched to a gene: 6. Per the germline V gene, CDR1 is MNHEY and CDR2 is SMNVEV (reference sequence). This CDR3 comprises 15 residues. The whole variable domain, remainder taken from reference TRBV27 and TRBJ1-4, is EAQVTQNPRYLITVTGKKLTVTCSQNMNHEYMSWYRQDPGLGLRQIYYSMNVEVTDKGDVPEGYKVSRKEKRNFPLILESPSPNQTSLYFCASSFYRGRSEKLFFGSGTQLSVL.